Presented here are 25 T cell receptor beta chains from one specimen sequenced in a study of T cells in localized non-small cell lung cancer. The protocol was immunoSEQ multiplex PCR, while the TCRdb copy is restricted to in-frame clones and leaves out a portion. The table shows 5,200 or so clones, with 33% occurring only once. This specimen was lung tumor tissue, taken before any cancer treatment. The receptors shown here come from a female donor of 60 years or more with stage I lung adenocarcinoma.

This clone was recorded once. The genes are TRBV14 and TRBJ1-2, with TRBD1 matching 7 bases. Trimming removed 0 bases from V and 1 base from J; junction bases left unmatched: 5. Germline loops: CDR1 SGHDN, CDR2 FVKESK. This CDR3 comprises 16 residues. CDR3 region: CASSQEGTAFNYGYTF. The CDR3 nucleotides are TGTGCCAGCAGCCAAGAAGGGACAGCTTTTAACTATGGCTACACCTTC.

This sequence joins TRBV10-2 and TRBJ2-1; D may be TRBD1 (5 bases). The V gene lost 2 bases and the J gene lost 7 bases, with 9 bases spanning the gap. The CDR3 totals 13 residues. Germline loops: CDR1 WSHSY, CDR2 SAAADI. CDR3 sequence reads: CASSEDSWNEQFF. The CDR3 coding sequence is TGCGCCAGCAGTGAGGACAGTTGGAATGAGCAGTTCTTC.

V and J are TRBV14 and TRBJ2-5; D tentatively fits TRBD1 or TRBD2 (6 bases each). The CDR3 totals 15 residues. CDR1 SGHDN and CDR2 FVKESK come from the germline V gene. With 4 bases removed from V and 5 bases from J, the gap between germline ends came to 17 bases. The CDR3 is CASSPRPRRGETQYF. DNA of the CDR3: TGTGCCAGCAGCCCCCGGCCCAGGAGGGGGGAGACCCAGTACTTC.

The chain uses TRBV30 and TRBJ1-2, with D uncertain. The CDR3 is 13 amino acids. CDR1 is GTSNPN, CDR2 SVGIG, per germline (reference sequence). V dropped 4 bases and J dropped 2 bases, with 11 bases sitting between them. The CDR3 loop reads CAWIQPPNYGYTF. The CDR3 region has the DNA TGTGCCTGGATACAGCCACCCAACTATGGCTACACCTTC.

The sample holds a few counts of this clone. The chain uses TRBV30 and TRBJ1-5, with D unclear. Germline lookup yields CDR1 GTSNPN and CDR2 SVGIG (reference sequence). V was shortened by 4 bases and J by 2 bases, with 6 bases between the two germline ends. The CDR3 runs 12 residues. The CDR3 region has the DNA TGTGCCTGGAACGGGGGCAATCAGCCCCAGCATTTT. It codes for CAWNGGNQPQHF. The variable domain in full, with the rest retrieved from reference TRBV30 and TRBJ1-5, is SQTIHQWPATLVQPVGSPLSLECTVEGTSNPNLYWYRQAAGRGLQLLFYSVGIGQISSEVPQNLSASRPQDRQFILSSKKLLLSDSGFYLCAWNGGNQPQHFGDGTRLSIL.

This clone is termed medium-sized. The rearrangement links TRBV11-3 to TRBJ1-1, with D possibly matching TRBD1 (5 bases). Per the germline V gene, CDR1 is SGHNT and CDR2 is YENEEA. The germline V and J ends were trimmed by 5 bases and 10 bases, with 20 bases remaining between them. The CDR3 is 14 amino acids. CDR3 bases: TGTGCCAGCAGCCTAGGTCTAACCGGGGCGGGAGCTTTCTTT. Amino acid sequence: CASSLGLTGAGAFF.

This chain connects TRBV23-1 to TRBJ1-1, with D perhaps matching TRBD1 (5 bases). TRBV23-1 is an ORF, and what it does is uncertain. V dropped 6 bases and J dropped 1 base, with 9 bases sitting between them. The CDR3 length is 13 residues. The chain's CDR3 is CASSLDTNTEAFF. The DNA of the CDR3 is TGCGCCAGCAGCTTGGACACGAACACTGAAGCTTTCTTT.

The CDR3 is CATSRDRQSYGYTF. Written as DNA, the CDR3 is TGTGCCACCAGCAGAGATCGACAGTCCTATGGCTACACCTTC. V is TRBV15 and J is TRBJ1-2; a weak D match, TRBD1 (5 bases). CDR3 length equals 14 residues. Germline V CDR1 and CDR2: LNHNV, YYDKDF (reference sequence). Trimming left V 0 bases short and J 4 bases short, with 9 bases between.

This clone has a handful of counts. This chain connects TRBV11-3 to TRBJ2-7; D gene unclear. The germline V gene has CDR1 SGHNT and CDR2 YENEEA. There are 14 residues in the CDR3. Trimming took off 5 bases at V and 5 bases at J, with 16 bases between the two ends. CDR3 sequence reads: CASSLWTARHEQYF. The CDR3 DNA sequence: TGTGCCAGCAGCCTGTGGACGGCTCGCCACGAGCAGTACTTC.

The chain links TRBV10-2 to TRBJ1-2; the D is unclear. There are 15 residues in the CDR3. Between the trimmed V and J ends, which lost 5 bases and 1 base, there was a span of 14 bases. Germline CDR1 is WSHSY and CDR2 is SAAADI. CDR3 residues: CASSPGSGFNYGYTF. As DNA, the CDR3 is TGCGCCAGCAGTCCGGGATCGGGGTTTAACTATGGCTACACCTTC.

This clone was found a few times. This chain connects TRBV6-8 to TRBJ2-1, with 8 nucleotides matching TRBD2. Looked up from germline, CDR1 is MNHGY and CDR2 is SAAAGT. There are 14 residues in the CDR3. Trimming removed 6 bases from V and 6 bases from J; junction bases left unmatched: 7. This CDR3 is CASSARGGTNEQFF. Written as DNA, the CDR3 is TGTGCCAGCAGCGCCCGGGGGGGAACCAATGAGCAGTTCTTC.

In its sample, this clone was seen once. This chain's CDR3 is CASSEGTGRADTQYF. The CDR3, as DNA: TGTGCCAGCAGTGAAGGGACAGGGCGCGCAGATACGCAGTATTTT. The rearrangement joins TRBV6-7 to TRBJ2-3, with 9 nucleotides matching TRBD1. TRBV6-7 is flagged as an ORF with uncertain function. V trimming: 5 bases; J trimming: 4 bases; junction bases outside the gene matches: 7. CDR3 length: 15 amino acids.

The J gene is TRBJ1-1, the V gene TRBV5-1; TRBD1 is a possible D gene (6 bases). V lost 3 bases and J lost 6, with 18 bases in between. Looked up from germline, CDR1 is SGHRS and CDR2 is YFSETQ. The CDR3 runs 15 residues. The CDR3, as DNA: TGCGCCAGCAGCTCGGCGTCCGGGGGGCAAGCTGAAGCTTTCTTT. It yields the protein CASSSASGGQAEAFF. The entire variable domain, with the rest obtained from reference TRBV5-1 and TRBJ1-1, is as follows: KAGVTQTPRYLIKTRGQQVTLSCSPISGHRSVSWYQQTPGQGLQFLFEYFSETQRNKGNFPGRFSGRQFSNSRSEMNVSTLELGDSALYLCASSSASGGQAEAFFGQGTRLTVV.

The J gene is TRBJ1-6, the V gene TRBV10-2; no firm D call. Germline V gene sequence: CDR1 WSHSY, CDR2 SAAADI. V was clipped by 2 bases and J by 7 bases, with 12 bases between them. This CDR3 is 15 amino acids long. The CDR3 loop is CASSEDVRMNSPLHF. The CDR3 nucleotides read TGCGCCAGCAGTGAGGACGTCCGTATGAATTCACCCCTCCACTTT.

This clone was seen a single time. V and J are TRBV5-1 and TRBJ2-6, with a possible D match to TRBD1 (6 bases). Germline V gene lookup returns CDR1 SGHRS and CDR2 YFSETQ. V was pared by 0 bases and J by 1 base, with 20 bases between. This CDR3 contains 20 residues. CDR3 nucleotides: TGCGCCAGCAGCTTGGTTGGGACATTCGATGTAGGATCTGGGGCCAACGTCCTGACTTTC. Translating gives CASSLVGTFDVGSGANVLTF.

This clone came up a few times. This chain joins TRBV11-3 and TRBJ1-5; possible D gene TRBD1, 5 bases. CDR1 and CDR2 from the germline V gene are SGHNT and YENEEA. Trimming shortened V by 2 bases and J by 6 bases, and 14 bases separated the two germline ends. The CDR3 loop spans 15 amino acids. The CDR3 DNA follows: TGTGCCAGCAGCTTAATGTTGAGGGACGGTCAGCCCCAGCATTTT. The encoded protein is CASSLMLRDGQPQHF.

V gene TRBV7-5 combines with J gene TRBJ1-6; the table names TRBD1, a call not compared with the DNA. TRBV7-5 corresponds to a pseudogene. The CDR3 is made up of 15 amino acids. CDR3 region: CASRFGQGVGSPLHF. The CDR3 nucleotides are TGTGCCAGCAGATTCGGACAGGGGGTGGGTTCACCCCTCCACTTT.

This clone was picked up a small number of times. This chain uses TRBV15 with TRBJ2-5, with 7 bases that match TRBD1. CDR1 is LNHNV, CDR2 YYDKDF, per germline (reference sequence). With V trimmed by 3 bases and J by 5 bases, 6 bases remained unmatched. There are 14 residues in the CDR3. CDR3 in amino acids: CATSRVDREETQYF. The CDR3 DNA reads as TGTGCCACCAGCAGGGTTGACAGGGAGGAGACCCAGTACTTC. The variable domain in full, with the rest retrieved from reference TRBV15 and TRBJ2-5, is DAMVIQNPRYQVTQFGKPVTLSCSQTLNHNVMYWYQQKSSQAPKLLFHYYDKDFNNEADTPDNFQSRRPNTSFCFLDIRSPGLGDTAMYLCATSRVDREETQYFGPGTRLLVL.

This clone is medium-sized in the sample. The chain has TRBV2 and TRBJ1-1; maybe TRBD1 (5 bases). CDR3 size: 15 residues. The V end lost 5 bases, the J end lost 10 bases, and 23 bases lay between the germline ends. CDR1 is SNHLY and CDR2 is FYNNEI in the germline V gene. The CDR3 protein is CASSRGSSPGKGAFF. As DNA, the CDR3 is TGTGCCAGCAGTCGGGGGTCATCGCCAGGGAAAGGAGCTTTCTTT.

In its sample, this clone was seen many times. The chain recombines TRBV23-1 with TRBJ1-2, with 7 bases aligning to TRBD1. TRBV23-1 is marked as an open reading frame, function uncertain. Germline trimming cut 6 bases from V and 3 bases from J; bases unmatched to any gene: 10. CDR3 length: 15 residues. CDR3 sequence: CASSSMTGKDYGYTF. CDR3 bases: TGCGCCAGCAGCTCCATGACAGGGAAAGACTATGGCTACACCTTC.

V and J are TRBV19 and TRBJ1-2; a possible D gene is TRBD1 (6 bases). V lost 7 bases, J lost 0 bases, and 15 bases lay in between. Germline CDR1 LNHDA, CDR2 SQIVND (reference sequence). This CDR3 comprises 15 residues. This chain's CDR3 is CASTAPGDTNYGYTF. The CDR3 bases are TGTGCCAGTACCGCGCCCGGGGACACTAACTATGGCTACACCTTC.

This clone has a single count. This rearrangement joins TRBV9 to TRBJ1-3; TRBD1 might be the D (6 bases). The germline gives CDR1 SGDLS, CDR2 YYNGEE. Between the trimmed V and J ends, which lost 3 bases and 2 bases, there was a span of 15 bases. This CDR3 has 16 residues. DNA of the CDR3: TGTGCCAGCAGCGCCGGGGGACACCACGCTGGAAACACCATATATTTT. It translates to CASSAGGHHAGNTIYF.

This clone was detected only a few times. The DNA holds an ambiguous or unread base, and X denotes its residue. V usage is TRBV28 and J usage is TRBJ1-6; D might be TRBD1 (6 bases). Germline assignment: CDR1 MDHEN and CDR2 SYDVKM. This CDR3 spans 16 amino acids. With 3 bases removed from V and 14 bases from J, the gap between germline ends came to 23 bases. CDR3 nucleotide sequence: TGTGCCAGCAGTTTGGGGGGGCGKGGGGCCTCGGGGGCCCTCCACTTT. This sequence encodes CASSLGGXGASGALHF. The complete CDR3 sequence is CASSLGGRGASGALHF.

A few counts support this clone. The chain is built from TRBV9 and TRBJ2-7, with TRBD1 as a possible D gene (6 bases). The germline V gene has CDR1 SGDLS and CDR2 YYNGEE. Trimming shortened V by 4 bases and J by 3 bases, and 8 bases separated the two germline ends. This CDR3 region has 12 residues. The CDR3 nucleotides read TGTGCCAGCAGCTTACAGGGCTACGAGCAGTACTTC. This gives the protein CASSLQGYEQYF.

CDR3 nucleotides: TGCGCCAGCAGCTTGGTACAGGCAGTGAGGAACACTGAAGCTTTCTTT. This sequence encodes CASSLVQAVRNTEAFF. The J gene is TRBJ1-1, the V gene TRBV5-1, with a weak D call TRBD1 (5 bases). Germline CDR1 is SGHRS and CDR2 is YFSETQ. The CDR3 is made up of 16 amino acids. The V and J ends lost 0 bases and 1 base respectively, with 13 bases between them.